The 9 T cell receptor beta chains presented below share a single source sample, sequenced in a study of shared clonotypes between healthy human individuals. Profiling relied on immunoSEQ multiplex PCR, and the TCRdb table lists in-frame clones only, not all of them. The table shows about 2.4 million clones, with approximately 93% occurring only once. Sequencing was performed on naive CD4+ T cells from PBMCs. Sample subset: CD45RA+ positively selected. The receptors were sampled from a man aged 18 to 30 in good health. Some clones in this sample may be carry-over from other donors' samples.

This clone is a singleton in its sample. The rearrangement uses TRBV27 and TRBJ1-2, with D unclear. The CDR3 consists of 13 residues. Germline-derived CDR1 and CDR2 are MNHEY and SMNVEV (reference sequence). The V gene lost 0 bases and the J gene lost 6 bases, with 8 bases spanning the gap. CDR3 sequence reads: CASSLSIGDGYTF. For the CDR3, the DNA is TGTGCCAGCAGTTTATCGATCGGAGATGGCTACACCTTC.

V and J are TRBV4-1 and TRBJ2-1, with TRBD2 matching over 9 bases. After removal of 2 bases from V and 6 bases from J, the junction contained 8 bases not matched to a gene. CDR3 length: 16 amino acids. CDR1 and CDR2 from the germline V gene are MGHRA and YSYEKL. The CDR3 bases are TGCGCCAGCAGCCAACGAGCGACTAGCGGACGCAATGAGCAGTTCTTC. This encodes CASSQRATSGRNEQFF.

This chain joins TRBV18 and TRBJ2-2; 8 bases align to TRBD2. The CDR3 has 15 amino acids. The germline gives CDR1 KGHSH, CDR2 LQKENI. J lost 3 bases, V lost 2 bases, and 2 bases had no gene match. The CDR3 loop reads CASSPFGRDTGELFF. DNA for the CDR3: TGTGCCAGCTCACCATTCGGGAGGGACACCGGGGAGCTGTTTTTT.

The chain carries TRBV27 and TRBJ1-2, with D perhaps matching TRBD1 (5 bases). The CDR3 has 14 residues. Germline lookup yields CDR1 MNHEY and CDR2 SMNVEV (reference sequence). V lost 4 bases to trimming and J lost 4 bases, with 13 bases between them. The CDR3: CASSSKGAGYGYTF. Written as DNA, the CDR3 is TGTGCCAGCAGTTCTAAAGGGGCGGGCTATGGCTACACCTTC.

The chain uses TRBV6-5 and TRBJ1-5; D might be TRBD1 (5 bases). Between the trimmed V and J ends, which lost 6 bases and 7 bases, there was a span of 10 bases. CDR3 length: 12 residues. Germline-derived CDR1 and CDR2 are MNHEY and SVGAGI. CDR3 amino acids: CASSSGGQPQHF. The CDR3 nucleotides are TGTGCCAGCAGCTCGGGGGGGCAGCCCCAGCATTTT.

This clone was observed a single time. The J gene is TRBJ2-2, the V gene TRBV5-1; no clear D gene. The CDR3 contains 15 residues. The germline V and J ends were trimmed by 2 bases and 1 base, with 9 bases remaining between them. Germline values: CDR1 SGHRS, CDR2 YFSETQ. DNA of the CDR3: TGCGCCAGCAGCTTTACGGGTCGGAACACCGGGGAGCTGTTTTTT. This codes for CASSFTGRNTGELFF.

This CDR3 is CASSDRKSRGGKLFF. CDR3 nucleotide sequence: TGTGCCAGCAGTGACCGTAAAAGCAGGGGTGGAAAACTGTTTTTT. The chain couples TRBV6-1 to TRBJ1-4; D is perhaps TRBD1 (6 bases). CDR1 and CDR2 (germline): MNHNS, SASEGT. Trimming took 3 bases from V and 10 from J, leaving 18 bases between them. The CDR3 consists of 15 residues.

J is TRBJ1-1 and V is TRBV11-2, with no clear D. Trimming pared 4 bases from V and 5 bases from J, leaving 11 bases between. Germline assignment: CDR1 SGHAT and CDR2 FQNNGV. This CDR3 has 13 residues. CDR3 sequence (DNA): TGTGCCAGCAGCTCCAGAGGTGGAACTGAAGCTTTCTTT. Its translation is CASSSRGGTEAFF.

The chain recombines TRBV29-1 with TRBJ1-2; D unresolved. Trimming cost V 4 bases and J 7 bases, with 10 bases left between them. The germline gives CDR1 SQVTM, CDR2 ANQGSEA. The CDR3 covers 11 residues. This CDR3 is CSVVIVGGYTF. CDR3 in DNA: TGCAGCGTTGTTATCGTTGGTGGCTACACCTTC.